Listed below are T cell receptor beta chains from one sample, sequenced in a study of graft-versus-host responses after intestinal transplantation. The antigens for these receptors are not known. The table came from immunoSEQ multiplex PCR; TCRdb's copy has only in-frame clones and leaves some out. This repertoire shows over 65,000 clones, more than 85% found once; its top ten account for about 7.3%. The input for sequencing was unstimulated CD8+ T cells sorted from spleen or lymph node cells, taken before transplant. The receptors come from a human donor who was the organ donor for an intestinal transplant. The CDR3 runs from the conserved cysteine through the conserved F or W. D genes are given only for firm matches. Not every row has a clone size; where given, it reads once, few, many or a size class.

d_call,clone_size,v_call,j_call,cdr3_nt,cdr3_aa
TRBD2,.,TRBV25-1,TRBJ2-1,TGTGCCAGCACCCCCAGGGATCTAGCGGGAGGGCCGTATGAGCAGTTCTTC,CASTPRDLAGGPYEQFF
TRBD2,.,TRBV30,TRBJ2-1,TGTGCCTGGAGTGTATCTCTTGGGCTAGCGGGAGGTAAATTCTACAATGAGCAGTTCTTC,CAWSVSLGLAGGKFYNEQFF
TRBD1,.,TRBV6-1,TRBJ1-1,TGTACCAGCAGACGACAGGGGACTGAAGCTTTCTTT,CTSRRQGTEAFF
.,.,TRBV6-5,TRBJ1-2,TGTGCCAGCAGTTTAAACGGGCCCCTCTTTGGCTACACCTTC,CASSLNGPLFGYTF
.,.,TRBV6-5,TRBJ2-7,TGTGCCAGCGGACTAGGGGGCGGATACGAGCAGTACTTC,CASGLGGGYEQYF
.,few,TRBV7-9,TRBJ1-1,TGTGCCAGCAGCCTAGGCAATTTCAGGGACCGTGCTGAAGCTTTCTTT,CASSLGNFRDRAEAFF
.,.,TRBV6-6,TRBJ1-4,TGTGCCAGCAGTTACTGGGGGGACGGGGTTAAAAAACTGTTTTTT,CASSYWGDGVKKLFF
.,.,TRBV15,TRBJ1-5,TGTGCCACCAGCAGAGAAAGAGTTAGCTTTCAGCCCCAGCATTTT,CATSRERVSFQPQHF
.,once,TRBV5-5,TRBJ1-5,TGTGCCAGCAGCAGCGGGGCCTATAGCAATCAGCCCCAGCATTTT,CASSSGAYSNQPQHF
.,.,TRBV27,TRBJ2-7,TGTGCCAGCACCCTCCTCGCTACGGGACACATGTTGAACGAGCAGTACTTC,CASTLLATGHMLNEQYF
.,.,TRBV4-1,TRBJ2-5,TGCGCCAGCAGCGAAGAGTACCAAGAGACCCAGTACTTC,CASSEEYQETQYF
.,.,TRBV27,TRBJ1-6,TGTGCCATAGGAATGGCGTCACCCCTCCACTTT,CAIGMASPLHF
.,few,TRBV5-4,TRBJ1-3,TGTGCCAGCAGCTTGGGGCGGGGAGCCTCCTCTGGAAACACCATATATTTT,CASSLGRGASSGNTIYF
.,.,TRBV9,TRBJ1-5,TGTGCCAGCAGCTTCCGGTGGCCCCAGCATTTT,CASSFRWPQHF
TRBD1,.,TRBV10-2,TRBJ1-5,TGCGCCAGCAGTGAGTCTATGCCAGGGGGCCTCCATAATCAGCCCCAGCATTTT,CASSESMPGGLHNQPQHF
.,.,TRBV21-1,TRBJ1-5,TGTGCCAGCAGCAAAGACAGGGGCCGTAGGCCCCAGCATTTT,CASSKDRGRRPQHF
.,.,TRBV28,TRBJ2-7,TGTGCCAGCAGCGGGATTCGAGCGAACTACGAGCAGTACTTC,CASSGIRANYEQYF
.,.,TRBV14,TRBJ1-1,TGTGCCAGCAGCCAAGTGGGACTGGTGACTGAAGCTTTCTTT,CASSQVGLVTEAFF
.,.,TRBV10-3,TRBJ1-2,TGTGCCATCAGTGAGTTACTAACCGGGTCCTATGGCTACACCTTC,CAISELLTGSYGYTF
.,.,TRBV7-6,TRBJ2-7,TGTGCCAGCAGCTTGCCCCCCTCGGGGAGCTCCTACGAGCAGTACTTC,CASSLPPSGSSYEQYF
.,.,TRBV12-2,TRBJ1-5,TGTGCAAGTCGCAAAGTCCTCGGACAGGGGGAACCCCAGCATTTT,CASRKVLGQGEPQHF
.,.,TRBV9,TRBJ2-3,TGTGCCAGCAGCGTGGGGTCGGGGGCAAACACAGATACGCAGTATTTT,CASSVGSGANTDTQYF
TRBD2,.,TRBV2,TRBJ2-2,TGTGCCAGCAGTGGACTAGCGGCGAACACCGGGGAGCTGTTTTTT,CASSGLAANTGELFF
.,.,TRBV7-9,TRBJ1-1,TGTGCCAGCAGCCATAGGGACAAGAACACTGAAGCTTTCTTT,CASSHRDKNTEAFF
.,.,TRBV5-5,TRBJ1-2,TGTGCCAGCAGCTTGGCGAAGGGTAGCTATGGCTACACCTTC,CASSLAKGSYGYTF
.,.,TRBV11-3,TRBJ1-2,TGTGCCAGCAGCTTAGTAAGGTCAGAAAGTGGCTACACCTTC,CASSLVRSESGYTF
TRBD2,.,TRBV9,TRBJ2-7,TGTGCCAGCAGCGCGGGACTAGCGGGTGGAACCTACGAGCAGTACTTC,CASSAGLAGGTYEQYF
.,.,TRBV13,TRBJ1-2,TGTGCCAGCAGCTTCATTGACGGCACTAACTATGGCTACACCTTC,CASSFIDGTNYGYTF
TRBD2,.,TRBV19,TRBJ2-1,TGTGCCAGTAGTCCCTCGGGACTAGCGGGAGCACACAATGAGCAGTTCTTC,CASSPSGLAGAHNEQFF
.,.,TRBV30,TRBJ2-5,TGTGCCTGGAATACGGGGGTAGAAGAGACCCAGTACTTC,CAWNTGVEETQYF
TRBD1,.,TRBV10-3,TRBJ2-4,TGTGCCATCTTGATGGAAGGTTCACAGGGGGCCCTAGCCAAAAACATTCAGTACTTC,CAILMEGSQGALAKNIQYF
.,.,TRBV29-1,TRBJ1-1,TGCAGCGTTATATCGGCGAACACTGAAGCTTTCTTT,CSVISANTEAFF
.,.,TRBV28,TRBJ2-5,TGTGCCAGCAGTTTTTATCCCACAAGGACGACCCAGTACTTC,CASSFYPTRTTQYF
.,.,TRBV4-1,TRBJ2-7,TGCGCCAGCAGCCAAGATGACAGGAGTCTACCCTACGAGCAGTACTTC,CASSQDDRSLPYEQYF
TRBD1,.,TRBV6-1,TRBJ2-7,TGTGCCAGCAGCCAGAATGGACAGGGGAACGACGAGCAGTACTTC,CASSQNGQGNDEQYF
.,.,TRBV7-3,TRBJ1-1,TGTGCCAGCAGCTTATGTTCCCGTTGCCAGAACACTGAAGCTTTCTTT,CASSLCSRCQNTEAFF
.,.,TRBV19,TRBJ1-5,TGTGCCAGTAGTATAGCGCCAGGGTGGGGGCAGCCCCAGCATTTT,CASSIAPGWGQPQHF
.,.,TRBV21-1,TRBJ1-2,TGTGCCAGCAGCACGTGGGACAGGGAAGGTTTTGGCTACACCTTC,CASSTWDREGFGYTF
.,few,TRBV7-9,TRBJ1-4,TGTGCCAGCAGCTCCCCGGGGATGCTCTATGAAAAACTGTTTTTT,CASSSPGMLYEKLFF
.,.,TRBV19,TRBJ2-7,TGTGCCAGTAGTAACAGGTGGGAGAGCAGACCCCTCTCCTACGAGCAGTACTTC,CASSNRWESRPLSYEQYF
.,.,TRBV6-5,TRBJ1-4,TGTGCCAGCAGTTACTCGACGGGGACTAATGAAAAACTGTTTTTT,CASSYSTGTNEKLFF
.,.,TRBV5-4,TRBJ1-2,TGTGCCAGCAGCCGCTTTCGGGGAGAATTTTCGTTCCTTAACTATGGCTACACCTTC,CASSRFRGEFSFLNYGYTF
.,once,TRBV27,TRBJ1-2,TGTGCCAGCAGTTTATTGGGCAGCAACTATGGCTACACCTTC,CASSLLGSNYGYTF
TRBD1,.,TRBV5-4,TRBJ2-7,TGTGCCAGCAGCTCCGGGGGGACAGGGAACGAGCAGTACTTC,CASSSGGTGNEQYF